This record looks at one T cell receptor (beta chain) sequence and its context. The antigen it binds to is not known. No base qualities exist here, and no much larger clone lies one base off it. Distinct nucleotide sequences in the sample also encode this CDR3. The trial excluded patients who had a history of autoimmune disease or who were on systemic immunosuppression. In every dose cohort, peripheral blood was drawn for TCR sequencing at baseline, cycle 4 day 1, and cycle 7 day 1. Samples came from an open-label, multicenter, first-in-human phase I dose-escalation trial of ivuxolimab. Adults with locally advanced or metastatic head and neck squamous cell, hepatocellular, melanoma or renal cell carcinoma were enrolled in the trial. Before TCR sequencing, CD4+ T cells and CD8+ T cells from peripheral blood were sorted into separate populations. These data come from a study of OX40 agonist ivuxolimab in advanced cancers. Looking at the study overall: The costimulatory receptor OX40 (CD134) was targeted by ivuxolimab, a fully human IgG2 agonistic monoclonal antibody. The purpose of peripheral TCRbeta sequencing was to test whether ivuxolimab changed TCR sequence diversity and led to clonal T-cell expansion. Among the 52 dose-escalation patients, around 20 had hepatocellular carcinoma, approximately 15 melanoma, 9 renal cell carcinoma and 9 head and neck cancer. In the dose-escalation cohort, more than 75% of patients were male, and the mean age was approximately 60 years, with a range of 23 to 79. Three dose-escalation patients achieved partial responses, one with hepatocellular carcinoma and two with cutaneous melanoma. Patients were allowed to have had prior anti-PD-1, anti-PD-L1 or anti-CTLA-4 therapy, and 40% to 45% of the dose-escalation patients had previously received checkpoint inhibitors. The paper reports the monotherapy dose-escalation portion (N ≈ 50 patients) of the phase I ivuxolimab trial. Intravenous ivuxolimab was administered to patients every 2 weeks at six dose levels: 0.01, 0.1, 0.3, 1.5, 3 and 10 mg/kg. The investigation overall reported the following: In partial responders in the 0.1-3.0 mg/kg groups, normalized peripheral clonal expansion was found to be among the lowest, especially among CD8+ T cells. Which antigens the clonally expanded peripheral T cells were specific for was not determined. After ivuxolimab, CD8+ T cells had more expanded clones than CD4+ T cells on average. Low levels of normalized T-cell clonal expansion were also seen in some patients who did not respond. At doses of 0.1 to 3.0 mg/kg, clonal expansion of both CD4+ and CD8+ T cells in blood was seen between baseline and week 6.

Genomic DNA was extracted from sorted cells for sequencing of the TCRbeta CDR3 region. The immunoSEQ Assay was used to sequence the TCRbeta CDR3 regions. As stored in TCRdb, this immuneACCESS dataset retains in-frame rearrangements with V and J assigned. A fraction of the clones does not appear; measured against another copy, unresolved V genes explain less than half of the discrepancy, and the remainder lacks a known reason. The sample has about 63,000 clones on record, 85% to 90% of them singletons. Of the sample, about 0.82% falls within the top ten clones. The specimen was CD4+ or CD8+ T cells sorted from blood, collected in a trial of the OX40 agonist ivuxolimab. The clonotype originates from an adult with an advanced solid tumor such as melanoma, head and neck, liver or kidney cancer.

The CDR3 corresponds to CASSPSGGGTGELFF. The nucleotide sequence reads as follows: TGTGCCAGCAGCCCTTCTGGGGGAGGAACCGGGGAGCTGTTTTTT. Here the chain combines TRBV11-2 and TRBJ2-2, and the D gene may be TRBD2, 6 bases matching. V loses 5 bases of germline sequence and J loses 5 bases, and the interval between the two ends is 15 bases. From a lookup of the germline V gene, CDR1 and CDR2 are SGHAT and FQNNGV. The CDR3 goes from the cysteine to the phenylalanine over 15 residues. The DNA shown is the 45-base CDR3, in frame from base 1.